The clone carrying this T cell receptor (beta chain) was seen a few times. This record comes from a study of early T cells in non-severe SARS-CoV-2 infection. TCRdb re-analysed the 5' RACE reads in MiXCR, keeping a single row per CDR3 protein. Found here are 99,000 or so distinct CDR3 sequences, about 15% of them singletons; the top ten hold 1.3%. CDR1 is MNHEY, CDR2 SVGEGT, per germline. The CDR3 has 13 residues. V lost 6 bases and J 5 bases, leaving 13 bases between the germline ends. The receptor was derived from an adult who was a healthcare worker with PCR-confirmed SARS-CoV-2 infection or an uninfected control (not recorded which). The chain is built from TRBV6-2 or TRBV6-3 and TRBJ1-2; D unresolved. Sequenced sample: whole blood. In DNA form, the CDR3 reads TGTGCCAGCAGATTAGACGGCGATTATGGCTACACCTTC. Protein sequence: CASRLDGDYGYTF.